The rows below give T cell receptor beta chains drawn from one sample of a study of T cell responses to AZD1222 COVID-19 vaccine. Sequenced by immunoSEQ multiplex PCR; TCRdb stores in-frame clones only, minus some. The table records 100,000 to 150,000 clones, more than 70% of them present only once. This sample comprised peripheral blood, obtained on day 0 of AZD1222 vaccination. The origin of the receptors is an adult in good health. Both conserved end residues are part of each CDR3. A D gene is named only where the DNA matches it firmly. Clone size, where shown, is once, few, many, or a class for clones that have expanded.

j_gene | d_gene | abundance | v_gene | CDR3nt | CDR3aa
TRBJ2-3 | NA | NA | TRBV5-1 | TGCGCCAGCAGCTTGCGAGCCAGCACAGATACGCAGTATTTT | CASSLRASTDTQYF
TRBJ2-5 | NA | NA | TRBV19 | TGTGCCAGTAGTATTGTTACAGGCATCCAAGAGACCCAGTACTTC | CASSIVTGIQETQYF
TRBJ2-7 | NA | NA | TRBV27 | TGTGCCAGCACAGGAGAAGGCGAGCAGTACTTC | CASTGEGEQYF
TRBJ2-7 | NA | NA | TRBV18 | TGTGCCAGCTCCCACGGACAGACCTACGAGCAGTACTTC | CASSHGQTYEQYF
TRBJ1-2 | TRBD1 | NA | TRBV7-2 | TGTGCCAGCAGCAACCGGGACAGGGGAACTAGCTACACCTTC | CASSNRDRGTSYTF
TRBJ2-4 | NA | once | TRBV30 | TGTGCCTGGAGCGAGTACGGGGTTACGGACATTCAGTACTTC | CAWSEYGVTDIQYF
TRBJ2-7 | TRBD2 | NA | TRBV7-6 | TGTGCCAGCAGCTTACATTTGAGCAGCGGGGGGGAGAAGTACTTC | CASSLHLSSGGEKYF
TRBJ2-6 | TRBD2 | NA | TRBV19 | TGTGCCAGTACCATCCTAGCGGGAGCGACCGGGGCCAACGTCCTGACTTTC | CASTILAGATGANVLTF
TRBJ2-7 | TRBD2 | NA | TRBV28 | TGTGCCAGCAGTACGCCCGGGACTAGCGGGAGCTACGAGCAGTACTTC | CASSTPGTSGSYEQYF
TRBJ2-7 | NA | NA | TRBV18 | TGTGCCAGCTCACCAAATCCCCAGGGCTCAGGGTACGAGCAGTACTTC | CASSPNPQGSGYEQYF
TRBJ1-2 | NA | NA | TRBV5-6 | TGTGCCAGCAGCTTGGATCGGGTCCCGGTGTTTGGCTACACCTTC | CASSLDRVPVFGYTF
TRBJ2-7 | NA | NA | TRBV4-2 | TGTGCCAGCAGCCAAGAAGGGCAGGGGAGGAACGAGCAGTACTTC | CASSQEGQGRNEQYF
TRBJ2-7 | NA | NA | TRBV4-3 | TGCGCCAGCAGCCAAGAAGGTACCGGCGAGCAGTACTTC | CASSQEGTGEQYF
TRBJ1-1 | NA | NA | TRBV19 | TGTGCCAGTAGTATTTGGGGGCCCACTGAAGCTTTCTTT | CASSIWGPTEAFF
TRBJ1-1 | NA | NA | TRBV25-1 | TGTGCCAGCAGTGACAAGGGGTCAGAGGGTTTGAACACTGAAGCTTTCTTT | CASSDKGSEGLNTEAFF
TRBJ2-6 | NA | NA | TRBV5-1 | TGCGCCAGCAGCGGGGTGGGGGTAGGGGCCAACGTCCTGACTTTC | CASSGVGVGANVLTF
TRBJ2-1 | TRBD1 | NA | TRBV2 | TGTGCCAGCATCCAGACAGGGGGTCCGTTCTTC | CASIQTGGPFF
TRBJ1-2 | NA | NA | TRBV28 | TGTGCCAGCAGTCCGCCCCGGGGCAGTACCTATGGCTACACCTTC | CASSPPRGSTYGYTF
TRBJ2-2 | TRBD1 | NA | TRBV19 | TGTGCCAGTACCAATATGCGCGAGGGGGCAGACGGGGAGCTGTTTTTT | CASTNMREGADGELFF
TRBJ1-1 | TRBD1 | NA | TRBV6-6 | TGTGCCAGCAGTGGACAGGGCGAAGCTTTCTTT | CASSGQGEAFF
TRBJ2-1 | TRBD2 | NA | TRBV10-3 | TGTGCCATCAGTGTTATCCGCTCCCCTAGCGGGAGTTACAATGAGCAGTTCTTC | CAISVIRSPSGSYNEQFF
TRBJ1-1 | TRBD1 | NA | TRBV30 | TGTGCCTGGAGAGGGACAGGGGAGAGCACTGAAGCTTTCTTT | CAWRGTGESTEAFF
TRBJ2-6 | TRBD2 | NA | TRBV5-6 | TGTGCCAGCAGCTGGGAGGGAGGATCTGGGGCCAACGTCCTGACTTTC | CASSWEGGSGANVLTF
TRBJ2-1 | NA | NA | TRBV19 | TGTGCCAGTAGTATTTGGCGGGATGAGCAGTTCTTC | CASSIWRDEQFF
TRBJ2-6 | TRBD1 | NA | TRBV9 | TGTGCCAGCAGCGGGACAGGTTTCTCTGGGGCCAACGTCCTGACTTTC | CASSGTGFSGANVLTF
TRBJ1-2 | TRBD1 | NA | TRBV12-3/TRBV12-4 | TGTGCCAGCTGGACAGGGGCGAACTATGGCTACACCTTC | CASWTGANYGYTF
TRBJ1-2 | NA | NA | TRBV19 | TGTGCCAGTAGTAGAGAAGGATATGGCTACACCTTC | CASSREGYGYTF
TRBJ2-1 | NA | NA | TRBV9 | TGTGCCAGCAGCGTAGCGACTCGGAAGACCGACAATGAGCAGTTCTTC | CASSVATRKTDNEQFF
TRBJ2-3 | NA | NA | TRBV5-1 | TGCGCCAGCAGCTTGGAGGCAGTCACAGATACGCAGTATTTT | CASSLEAVTDTQYF
TRBJ2-7 | TRBD1 | NA | TRBV29-1 | TGCAGCGTTGTCGGGACAGGCTCCTACGAGCAGTACTTC | CSVVGTGSYEQYF
TRBJ2-7 | TRBD2 | NA | TRBV5-4 | TGTGCCAGCAGCTTGGCTAGCGGGATCTCCTACGAGCAGTACTTC | CASSLASGISYEQYF
TRBJ2-1 | TRBD2 | NA | TRBV5-5 | TGTGCCAGCAGCCTTATACACCCGGGTAGCGGGAGTCCCAATGAGCAGTTCTTC | CASSLIHPGSGSPNEQFF
TRBJ2-2 | NA | NA | TRBV27 | TGTGCCAGCAGTCTAGCCGGGGAGCTGTTTTTT | CASSLAGELFF
TRBJ2-2 | TRBD2 | NA | TRBV24-1 | TGTGCCACCAGTGATTTTGGACTAGCGGGAGCCGGCGGGGAGCTGTTTTTT | CATSDFGLAGAGGELFF
TRBJ1-1 | NA | NA | TRBV2 | TGTGCCAGCAGTGCAGAGGGAGCTTTCTTT | CASSAEGAFF
TRBJ1-4 | NA | NA | TRBV7-9 | TGTGCCAGCAGCTCCCAGGGGAATGAAAAACTGTTTTTT | CASSSQGNEKLFF
TRBJ1-2 | NA | once | TRBV28 | TGTGCCAGCAGTTTATTTCGGTGGCAGGCAAACTATGGCTACACCTTC | CASSLFRWQANYGYTF
TRBJ2-4 | NA | NA | TRBV10-3 | TGTGCCATCAGTGAGTCCCAGGGGATCCAAAACATTCAGTACTTC | CAISESQGIQNIQYF
TRBJ2-5 | TRBD1 | once | TRBV29-1 | TGCAGCGCCCGGACAGGGGGCCAAGAGACCCAGTACTTC | CSARTGGQETQYF
TRBJ2-3 | NA | few | TRBV27 | TGTGCCAGCAGTTTATCGAAGGCGGCAGATACGCAGTATTTT | CASSLSKAADTQYF
TRBJ1-5 | NA | NA | TRBV28 | TGTGCCAGCAGTTTAGTCCCCGGGACATTTTATAGCAATCAGCCCCAGCATTTT | CASSLVPGTFYSNQPQHF
TRBJ1-1 | NA | few | TRBV19 | TGTGCCAGTAGTATCGCCATGAACACTGAAGCTTTCTTT | CASSIAMNTEAFF
TRBJ1-2 | NA | NA | TRBV6-5 | TGTGCCAGCAGGGGAGACAGCTATGGCTACACCTTC | CASRGDSYGYTF
TRBJ1-3 | NA | NA | TRBV28 | TGTGCCAGCAGTTTGAATCCGACGGGTGGAAACACCATATATTTT | CASSLNPTGGNTIYF
TRBJ2-7 | TRBD2 | NA | TRBV7-9 | TGTGCCAGCAGTTTTGGGGAGGGGAGGGACGAGCAGTACTTC | CASSFGEGRDEQYF
TRBJ1-2 | NA | NA | TRBV28 | TGTGCCAGCAGTTTTCAGGGCCTCTATGGCTACACCTTC | CASSFQGLYGYTF
TRBJ2-3 | TRBD1 | many | TRBV19 | TGTGCCAGTAAACCCGGGACAGGAGCCGATACGCAGTATTTT | CASKPGTGADTQYF
TRBJ2-7 | TRBD1 | NA | TRBV2 | TGTGCCAGCAGCCGAGGACAGGGGGCTTACTTC | CASSRGQGAYF
TRBJ1-1 | NA | few | TRBV5-4 | TGTGCCAGCCGGAACTCCGGTGAAGCTTTCTTT | CASRNSGEAFF
TRBJ1-2 | TRBD1 | NA | TRBV27 | TGTGCCAGCAGTTTATATTCTTGGGACAGGACTAACTATGGCTACACCTTC | CASSLYSWDRTNYGYTF
TRBJ1-5 | NA | NA | TRBV19 | TGTGCCAGTAGTATTCGGGGCCCGGGCAATCAGCCCCAGCATTTT | CASSIRGPGNQPQHF
TRBJ1-4 | TRBD1 | NA | TRBV5-1 | TGCGCCAGCAGGCCCGGGACAGGGGGAGTCGCAACTAATGAAAAACTGTTTTTT | CASRPGTGGVATNEKLFF
TRBJ2-1 | NA | NA | TRBV7-9 | TGTGCCAGCAGCGACCCCCAGAGCAATGAGCAGTTCTTC | CASSDPQSNEQFF
TRBJ2-1 | TRBD2 | NA | TRBV30 | TGTGCCTGGAGTATTGGCGGGGGGGTGGATGAGCAGTTCTTC | CAWSIGGGVDEQFF
TRBJ1-5 | TRBD1 | NA | TRBV30 | TGTGCCTGGAGTGTAGGGGGCGGAGGTCAGCCCCAGCATTTT | CAWSVGGGGQPQHF
TRBJ1-2 | TRBD1 | NA | TRBV29-1 | TGCAGCGTTCCAGGGGGACGTGGCTACACCTTC | CSVPGGRGYTF
TRBJ2-3 | TRBD1 | NA | TRBV6-2/TRBV6-3 | TGTGCCAGCAGTTACTCGGGACAGGGGCTCGGAACAGATACGCAGTATTTT | CASSYSGQGLGTDTQYF
TRBJ2-2 | NA | NA | TRBV27 | TGTGCCAGCAGTTTTCATACGAACACCGGGGAGCTGTTTTTT | CASSFHTNTGELFF
TRBJ2-2 | TRBD1 | NA | TRBV3-1/TRBV3-2 | TGTGCCAGCGCGTCACCTTCAAAGGGGGCAGGGGAGCTGTTTTTT | CASASPSKGAGELFF
TRBJ2-1 | NA | NA | TRBV1 | TGCACCAGCCGTCCGGGGGTCTCCTACAATGAGCAGTTCTTC | CTSRPGVSYNEQFF